Listed below are T cell receptor beta chains from one sample, sequenced in a study of CD8 T cells in Susac syndrome. TCRdb called the immunoSEQ multiplex PCR reads again in MiXCR, with one record for every CDR3 protein. The sample includes about 180,000 distinct CDR3 sequences, roughly 95% of them seen just once. Sequencing input: CD8+ T cells from PBMCs. The source of these receptors is a human donor with multiple sclerosis. Each CDR3 is given with its conserved first and last residue.

v_call: TRBV29-1
j_call: TRBJ1-1
cdr3_aa: CSVEGINTEAFF

v_call: TRBV28
j_call: TRBJ1-1
cdr3_aa: CASSPLSWGTTEAFF

v_call: TRBV6-5
j_call: TRBJ2-5
cdr3_aa: CASSYSQRYQETQYF

v_call: TRBV30
j_call: TRBJ2-7
cdr3_aa: CAWSSPGLEQYF

v_call: TRBV4-1
j_call: TRBJ2-1
cdr3_aa: CASSQVVNRNNEQFF

v_call: TRBV10-3
j_call: TRBJ2-7
cdr3_aa: CAISSLRQADYEQYF

v_call: TRBV2
j_call: TRBJ2-7
cdr3_aa: CASSDWGAYEQYF

v_call: TRBV7-9
j_call: TRBJ1-2
cdr3_aa: CASSLTTGDYGYTF

v_call: TRBV20-1
j_call: TRBJ1-5
cdr3_aa: CSAPGDDNQPQHF

v_call: TRBV25-1
j_call: TRBJ1-1
cdr3_aa: CASSEGLHTEAFF

v_call: TRBV25-1
j_call: TRBJ2-3
cdr3_aa: CASSEFGLAGATDTQYF

v_call: TRBV4-1
j_call: TRBJ2-7
cdr3_aa: CASSRTSGTSYEQYF

v_call: TRBV20-1
j_call: TRBJ2-7
cdr3_aa: CSARVYEVESYEQYF

v_call: TRBV9
j_call: TRBJ2-7
cdr3_aa: CASSVGLPGYEQYF

v_call: TRBV21-1
j_call: TRBJ1-2
cdr3_aa: CASSKGESSRNYGYTF

v_call: TRBV12-3/TRBV12-4
j_call: TRBJ2-7
cdr3_aa: CASSPTGQVTYEQYF

v_call: TRBV2
j_call: TRBJ1-3
cdr3_aa: CASSDGRRNTIYF

v_call: TRBV27
j_call: TRBJ2-7
cdr3_aa: CASSYEQYF

v_call: TRBV5-6
j_call: TRBJ1-1
cdr3_aa: CASSLGLRDTEAFF

v_call: TRBV13
j_call: TRBJ2-7
cdr3_aa: CASSLAGSGHYEQYF

v_call: TRBV29-1
j_call: TRBJ1-1
cdr3_aa: CSVQQNAHTEAFF

v_call: TRBV15
j_call: TRBJ2-5
cdr3_aa: CATSSRERVSQETQYF

v_call: TRBV19
j_call: TRBJ2-1
cdr3_aa: CASSISPGGYNEQFF

v_call: TRBV6-6
j_call: TRBJ2-3
cdr3_aa: CASSYTPGHTDTQYF

v_call: TRBV5-6
j_call: TRBJ2-1
cdr3_aa: CASSLVGDISYNEQFF

v_call: TRBV2
j_call: TRBJ1-2
cdr3_aa: CASSEADRTYGYTF

v_call: TRBV30
j_call: TRBJ2-7
cdr3_aa: CAWSFDVNPYEQYF

v_call: TRBV19
j_call: TRBJ2-7
cdr3_aa: CASSLDTYEQYF

v_call: TRBV27
j_call: TRBJ2-7
cdr3_aa: CASSLWRGDPEQYF

v_call: TRBV15
j_call: TRBJ2-3
cdr3_aa: CATSSTGDTQYF

v_call: TRBV6-5
j_call: TRBJ2-7
cdr3_aa: CASSYGDRAPYEQYF

v_call: TRBV7-9
j_call: TRBJ2-1
cdr3_aa: CASSTPTSGPSDEQFF

v_call: TRBV20-1
j_call: TRBJ2-1
cdr3_aa: CSASFERGAPYNEQFF

v_call: TRBV5-1
j_call: TRBJ1-1
cdr3_aa: CASSSAGQGVEAFF

v_call: TRBV5-4
j_call: TRBJ1-1
cdr3_aa: CASSYEGATEAFF

v_call: TRBV12-3/TRBV12-4
j_call: TRBJ2-1
cdr3_aa: CASSLFGSGAYSEQFF

v_call: TRBV4-1
j_call: TRBJ2-2
cdr3_aa: CASSQLAGANTGELFF

v_call: TRBV29-1
j_call: TRBJ2-7
cdr3_aa: CSGTRGYEQYF

v_call: TRBV27
j_call: TRBJ1-1
cdr3_aa: CASSLGRFLDSEAFF

v_call: TRBV27
j_call: TRBJ2-1
cdr3_aa: CASSIIGDHEQFF

v_call: TRBV29-1
j_call: TRBJ2-7
cdr3_aa: CSAFGTNYEQYF

v_call: TRBV5-1
j_call: TRBJ1-1
cdr3_aa: CASSFSVHTEAFF

v_call: TRBV20-1
j_call: TRBJ2-1
cdr3_aa: CSARDLGLAGGGNEQFF